These 23 T cell receptor beta chains share one sample of origin, sequenced in a study of cytomegalovirus exposure and HLA in healthy donors. Primers included in the PCR were 60 Vbeta and 13 Jbeta primers. Profiling relied on immunoSEQ multiplex PCR, and the TCRdb table lists in-frame clones only, not all of them. The table lists about 200,000 clones, approximately 90% of them singletons, with around 0.99% in the top ten. The sample consisted of PBMCs. The receptors were gathered from a boy younger than 10 in good health and CMV-seronegative.

This clone showed up just once. The chain couples TRBV6-5 to TRBJ2-5; D might be TRBD2 (7 bases). CDR1 and CDR2 from the germline V gene are MNHEY and SVGAGI. V was trimmed by 2 bases and J by 11 bases, leaving 21 bases between them. The CDR3 has 15 residues. CDR3 protein: CASSYAGAQAGEQYF. Written as DNA, the CDR3 is TGTGCCAGCAGTTACGCGGGGGCGCAGGCGGGGGAGCAGTACTTC.

This clone occurred once. The rearrangement uses TRBV30 and TRBJ2-5, with 9 bases that match TRBD2. Judging by the DNA end, TRBJ2-7 fits better; the J call may be wrong. Germline CDR1 and CDR2: GTSNPN and SVGIG (reference sequence). The CDR3 length is 14 residues. CDR3 amino acids: CACLSGSSAYEQYF. CDR3 in DNA: TGTGCCTGTCTTAGCGGGAGTTCCGCCTACGAGCAGTACTTC.

This rearrangement joins TRBV5-5 to TRBJ1-4; 12 bases agree with TRBD1. The V segment lost 2 bases and the J segment 10 bases; nucleotides outside the gene matches: 6. Looked up from germline, CDR1 is SGHKS and CDR2 is YYEKEE (reference sequence). The CDR3 runs to 15 residues. The CDR3 DNA reads as TGTGCCAGCAGCTTCGGGACAGGGGGCCTGAGAAAACTGTTTTTT. Amino acid sequence: CASSFGTGGLRKLFF. Based on the CDR3 plus reference TRBV5-5 and TRBJ1-4, the full variable domain is DAGVTQSPTHLIKTRGQQVTLRCSPISGHKSVSWYQQVLGQGPQFIFQYYEKEERGRGNFPDRFSARQFPNYSSELNVNALLLGDSALYLCASSFGTGGLRKLFFGSGTQLSVL.

V and J are TRBV28 and TRBJ1-2, with D possibly being TRBD1 (5 bases). CDR3 length equals 12 residues. V shed 8 bases and J shed 6 bases, with 13 bases lying between them. Germline V gene data show CDR1 as MDHEN and CDR2 as SYDVKM. The CDR3 DNA follows: TGTGCCAGCTGCGCGGCAGGGAATGGCTACACCTTC. This encodes CASCAAGNGYTF.

The chain links TRBV27 to TRBJ1-4; the D gene is possibly TRBD1 (5 bases). CDR1 and CDR2 (germline): MNHEY, SMNVEV (reference sequence). Trimming removed 3 bases from V and 8 bases from J, with 19 bases in between. The length of the CDR3 is 16 residues. The CDR3, as DNA: TGTGCCAGCAGTTTTGGTCCCGGGGGGGTGGACGAAAAACTGTTTTTT. This gives the protein CASSFGPGGVDEKLFF.

The rearrangement links TRBV5-1 to TRBJ2-2; 15 bases map to TRBD2. This CDR3 has 16 residues. Germline CDR1 SGHRS, CDR2 YFSETQ. The V segment lost 5 bases and the J segment 5 bases; nucleotides outside the gene matches: 4. The CDR3 DNA follows: TGCGCCAGCAGGGGACTAGCGGGAGGTCGAACCGGGGAGCTGTTTTTT. Amino acid sequence: CASRGLAGGRTGELFF.

V usage is TRBV28 and J usage is TRBJ1-6; D gene ambiguous. The germline V gene has CDR1 MDHEN and CDR2 SYDVKM. This CDR3 has 17 residues. With 1 base removed from V and 10 bases from J, the gap between germline ends came to 20 bases. The CDR3 DNA reads TGTGCCAGCAGTTTATCCCTCTCCCCACAGAGCAAGTCACCCCTCCACTTT. Translating gives CASSLSLSPQSKSPLHF.

CDR3 protein: CASSLVGPNRGGLFF. In DNA form, the CDR3 reads TGTGCCAGCAGTTTAGTCGGGCCGAACCGGGGAGGGTTGTTTTTT. The chain couples TRBV27 to TRBJ2-2, with 7 nucleotides matching TRBD2. This CDR3 contains 15 residues. CDR1 and CDR2 from the germline V gene are MNHEY and SMNVEV (reference sequence). V dropped 2 bases and J dropped 15; count of bases not matched to a gene: 15.

The rearrangement uses TRBV28 and TRBJ2-1; 15 bases match TRBD2. This CDR3 region has 20 residues. Germline CDR1 reads MDHEN; CDR2 reads SYDVKM. The ends lost 4 bases at V and 1 base at J; junction bases unmatched: 11. The CDR3 nucleotides read TGTGCCAGCAGTTCCCTCGGGACTAGCGGGGGGATTCCTTCCTACAATGAGCAGTTCTTC. This sequence encodes CASSSLGTSGGIPSYNEQFF.

The chain couples TRBV29-1 to TRBJ1-1; 8 nucleotides line up with TRBD1. This CDR3 contains 12 residues. The germline V gene has CDR1 SQVTM and CDR2 ANQGSEA. The V and J ends lost 8 bases and 4 bases, in that order; junction bases with no gene match: 6. The chain's CDR3 is CSPGGSITEAFF. The CDR3 DNA is TGCAGCCCAGGGGGCTCGATCACTGAAGCTTTCTTT. Full variable domain (remainder filled in from reference TRBV29-1 and TRBJ1-1): SAVISQKPSRDICQRGTSLTIQCQVDSQVTMMFWYRQQPGQSLTLIATANQGSEATYESGFVIDKFPISRPNLTFSTLTVSNMSPEDSSIYLCSPGGSITEAFFGQGTRLTVV.

This chain uses TRBV11-1 with TRBJ2-7, with D maybe TRBD1 (5 bases). The CDR3 length is 12 residues. Trimming stripped 1 base from V and 5 bases from J, with 6 bases between. CDR1 is SGHAT and CDR2 is FQDESV in the germline V gene (reference sequence). The CDR3 is CASSLGTNEQYF. In DNA form, the CDR3 reads TGTGCCAGCAGCTTAGGGACAAACGAGCAGTACTTC.

The rearrangement uses TRBV11-2 and TRBJ2-7; 11 bases match TRBD2. Germline V CDR1 and CDR2: SGHAT, FQNNGV. The CDR3 is 14 residues long. The trim removed 5 bases at V and 3 bases at J, leaving 3 bases unmatched. The DNA for the CDR3 is TGTGCCAGCAGCCCGCTAGCGGGGGGCTACGAGCAGTACTTC. Amino acid sequence: CASSPLAGGYEQYF.

The chain uses TRBV5-4 and TRBJ1-1; 7 bases map to TRBD1. The CDR3 length is 15 residues. The trim removed 4 bases at V and 3 bases at J, leaving 9 bases unmatched. The germline V gene has CDR1 SGHNT and CDR2 YYREEE (reference sequence). This CDR3 is CASSAPRGVDTEAFF. The DNA for the CDR3 is TGTGCCAGCAGCGCCCCCAGGGGGGTTGACACTGAAGCTTTCTTT.

J is TRBJ1-1 and V is TRBV19, with 7 bases fitting TRBD1. J gave up 0 bases and V 6 bases, and 7 bases lay outside the gene matches. The CDR3 runs to 15 residues. Looked up from germline, CDR1 is LNHDA and CDR2 is SQIVND (reference sequence). CDR3 bases: TGTGCCAGTAGCCGGGACAGAGACATGAACACTGAAGCTTTCTTT. Translated, it gives CASSRDRDMNTEAFF. The full variable domain, completed using reference TRBV19 and TRBJ1-1, is DGGITQSPKYLFRKEGQNVTLSCEQNLNHDAMYWYRQDPGQGLRLIYYSQIVNDFQKGDIAEGYSVSREKKESFPLTVTSAQKNPTAFYLCASSRDRDMNTEAFFGQGTRLTVV.

The rearrangement joins TRBV7-8 to TRBJ1-6; D gene unclear. Trimming shortened V by 6 bases and J by 9 bases, and 9 bases separated the two germline ends. The CDR3 sequence is 12 residues long. The germline V gene has CDR1 SGHVS and CDR2 FQNEAQ. The CDR3 DNA reads as TGTGCCAGCAGACATCCTGGTTCACCCCTCCACTTT. It translates to CASRHPGSPLHF.

This sequence joins TRBV4-1 and TRBJ2-7; weak D call: TRBD1 (5 bases). Trimming cost V 1 base and J 0 bases, with 10 bases left between them. There are 15 residues in the CDR3. Germline V gene lookup returns CDR1 MGHRA and CDR2 YSYEKL. CDR3 region: CASSQVGDSSYEQYF. CDR3 DNA sequence: TGCGCCAGCAGCCAAGTTGGCGACAGCTCCTACGAGCAGTACTTC.

This rearrangement joins TRBV15 to TRBJ2-1; 7 bases align to TRBD2. In germline, CDR1 is LNHNV, CDR2 YYDKDF (reference sequence). This CDR3 is built from 15 residues. V gave up 5 bases and J gave up 7 bases; unmatched junction bases: 11. The CDR3 is CATSPRRDYANEQFF. In DNA form, the CDR3 reads TGTGCCACCAGCCCCCGGCGGGACTACGCAAATGAGCAGTTCTTC.

V is TRBV4-2 and J is TRBJ2-2; D is ambiguous. Between the trimmed V and J ends, which lost 2 bases and 6 bases, there was a span of 7 bases. This CDR3 is built from 13 residues. Germline V gene lookup returns CDR1 LGHNA and CDR2 YNFKEQ. In nucleotides, the CDR3 is TGTGCCAGCAGCCAAAGTCAGGCCGGGGAGCTGTTTTTT. This codes for CASSQSQAGELFF.

The gene calls are TRBV19 and TRBJ1-1; a possible D gene is TRBD1 (5 bases). V gave up 5 bases and J gave up 7 bases, with 11 bases separating them. This CDR3 comprises 12 residues. The germline V gene has CDR1 LNHDA and CDR2 SQIVND (reference sequence). CDR3 in amino acids: CASSPWQGEAFF. CDR3 bases: TGTGCCAGTAGTCCCTGGCAGGGTGAAGCTTTCTTT.

The chain has TRBV11-2 and TRBJ2-7, with a possible D match to TRBD1 (7 bases). V lost 1 base and J lost 3, with 13 bases in between. The CDR3 is made up of 15 amino acids. Germline CDR1 and CDR2: SGHAT and FQNNGV. CDR3 region: CASSLGQGEDYEQYF. The CDR3 nucleotides read TGTGCCAGCAGCTTAGGGCAGGGGGAGGACTACGAGCAGTACTTC.

This sequence joins TRBV30 and TRBJ1-3, with 10 positions matching TRBD1. The CDR3 length is 17 residues. The germline V gene encodes CDR1 GTSNPN and CDR2 SVGIG (reference sequence). V was clipped by 2 bases and J by 1 base; unmatched bases: 8. The CDR3 here is CAWSSGTGVRSGNTIYF. The CDR3 DNA reads as TGTGCCTGGAGTTCCGGGACAGGGGTCAGATCTGGAAACACCATATATTTT.

The J gene is TRBJ1-1, the V gene TRBV4-1; possible D gene TRBD1, 6 bases. CDR3 length equals 14 residues. Per germline, CDR1 MGHRA and CDR2 YSYEKL. V dropped 0 bases and J dropped 7 bases, with 12 bases sitting between them. CDR3 sequence reads: CASSQDQGGGEAFF. The CDR3 bases are TGCGCCAGCAGCCAAGATCAGGGAGGGGGTGAAGCTTTCTTT.

V gene TRBV14 combines with J gene TRBJ2-1, with D perhaps matching TRBD2 (5 bases). The CDR3 loop spans 16 amino acids. Germline V CDR1 and CDR2: SGHDN, FVKESK. The V and J ends lost 0 bases and 5 bases respectively, with 14 bases between them. This CDR3 is CASSQEAWRTHNEQFF. Written as DNA, the CDR3 is TGTGCCAGCAGCCAAGAGGCGTGGAGGACCCACAATGAGCAGTTCTTC.